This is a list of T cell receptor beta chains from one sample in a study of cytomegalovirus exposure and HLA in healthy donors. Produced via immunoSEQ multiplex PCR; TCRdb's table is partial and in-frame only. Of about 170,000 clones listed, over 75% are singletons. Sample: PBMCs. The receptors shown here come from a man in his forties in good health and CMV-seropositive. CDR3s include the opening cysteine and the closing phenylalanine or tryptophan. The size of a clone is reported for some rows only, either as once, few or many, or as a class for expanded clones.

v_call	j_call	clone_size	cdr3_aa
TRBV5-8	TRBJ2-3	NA	CASVPAASGRADTQYF
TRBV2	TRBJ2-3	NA	CASSGPDRAPQYF
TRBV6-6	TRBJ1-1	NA	CASIVDGNTEAFF
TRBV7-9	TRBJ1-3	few	CASSRRQGPDTIYF
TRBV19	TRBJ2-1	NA	CASSNSGRAESSEFF
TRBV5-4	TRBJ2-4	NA	CASSLDRSIQYF
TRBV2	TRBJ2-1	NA	CASSEQVSSYNEQFF
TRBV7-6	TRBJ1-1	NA	CASSLRGTDTEAFF
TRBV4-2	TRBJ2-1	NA	CASSRDRDSEQFF
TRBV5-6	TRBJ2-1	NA	CASSLAELSPYNEQFF
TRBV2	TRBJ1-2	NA	CASRANGRLYGYTF
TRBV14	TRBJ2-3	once	CASSLRGGARDTQYF
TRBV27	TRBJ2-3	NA	CASSAPGLAVDTQYF
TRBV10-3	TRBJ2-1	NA	CAIKSGAAGDEQFF
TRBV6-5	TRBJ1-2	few	CASRELGDRGYTF
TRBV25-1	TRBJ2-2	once	CASSPPGQGKGGELFF
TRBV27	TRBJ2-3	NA	CASSYGTGDTDTQYF
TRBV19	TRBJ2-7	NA	CASSITSGRSYEQYF
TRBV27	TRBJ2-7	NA	CASSLGTGAHREQYF
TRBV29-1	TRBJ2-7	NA	CSVTGGEIYEQYF
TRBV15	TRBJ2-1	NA	CATSGLRGGPREQFF
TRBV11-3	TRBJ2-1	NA	CASSPRGGWGGSSYNEQFF
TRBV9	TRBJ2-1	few	CASSPFSGTYNEQFF
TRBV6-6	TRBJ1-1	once	CASSNHRGPNTEAFF
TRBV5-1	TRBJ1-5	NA	CASRRGVGVNQPQHF
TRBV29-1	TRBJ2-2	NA	CSVAGPSASGTTGELFF
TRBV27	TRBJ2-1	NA	CASSSEGLPPGVQFF
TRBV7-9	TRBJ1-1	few	CASSLAGGEAFF
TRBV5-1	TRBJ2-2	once	CASSLVASGNTGELFF
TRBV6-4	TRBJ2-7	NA	CASKPDRTSYEQYF
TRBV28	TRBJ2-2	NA	CASSTPTYTGELFF
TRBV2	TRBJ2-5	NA	CASRRLAGASKETQYF
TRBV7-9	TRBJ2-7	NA	CASSSAREQYF
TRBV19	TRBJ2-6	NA	CASSWSSGANGLTF
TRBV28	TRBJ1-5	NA	CASSSTGREENQPQHF
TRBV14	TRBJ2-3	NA	CATRIGTASTDTQYF
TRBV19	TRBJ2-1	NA	CASSHYNEQFF